This T cell receptor (beta chain) was documented in a study of T cells in Graves' hyperthyroidism and ophthalmopathy. RNA transcripts were the template for amplifying TCR beta CDR3 regions. The primer set for the first-round RT-PCR of the TCR CDR3 was HTBI. TCRdb itself ran the multiplex PCR reads through MiXCR, one entry per CDR3 protein. The sample has 300,000 to 400,000 distinct CDR3 sequences; about 20% are singletons. As to this clonotype: Its cognate antigen is unknown.

The study enrolled patients aged 18 to 65 with newly diagnosed hyperthyroidism of under 2 months' duration. The V end was cut by 2 bases, the J end by 1 base, with 16 bases between. Germline loops: CDR1 MNHNY, CDR2 SVGAGI (reference sequence). The CDR3 loop spans 17 amino acids. Study-wide results and caveats: Most thyroid clonotypes expanded above 0.001 appeared in blood too. Stable hyperthyroidism was separated from ophthalmopathy by a model based on 13 V-J features. The model made its ophthalmopathy prediction, and onset followed a median about 6.8 months later.

Sequenced material: blood. The V and J genes are TRBV6-6 and TRBJ2-3; tentative D call: TRBD2 (7 bases). This sequence was found in a woman aged 45 to 65 with Graves' hyperthyroidism. The DNA for the CDR3 is TGTGCCAGCAGTTACGAGGGGGGGGCGGGAGGCACAGATACGCAGTATTTT. Amino acid sequence: CASSYEGGAGGTDTQYF.